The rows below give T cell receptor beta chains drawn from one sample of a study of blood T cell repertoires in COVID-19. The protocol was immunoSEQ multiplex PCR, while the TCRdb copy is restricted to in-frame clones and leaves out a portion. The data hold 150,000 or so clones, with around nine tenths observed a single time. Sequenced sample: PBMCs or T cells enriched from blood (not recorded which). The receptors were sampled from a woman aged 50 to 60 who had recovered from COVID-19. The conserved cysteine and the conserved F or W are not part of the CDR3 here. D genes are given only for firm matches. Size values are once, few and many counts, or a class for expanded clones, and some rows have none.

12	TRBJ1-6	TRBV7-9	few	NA	ASSGPTGSSPLH
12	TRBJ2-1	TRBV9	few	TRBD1	ASSIPGQGVEQF
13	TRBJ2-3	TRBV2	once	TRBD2	ASSEQRGSTDTQY
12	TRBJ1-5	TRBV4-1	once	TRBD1	ASSRQGSSQPQH
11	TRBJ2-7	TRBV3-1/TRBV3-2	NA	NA	ASSQIGAGEQY
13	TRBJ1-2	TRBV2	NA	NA	ASSAITGSPALDT
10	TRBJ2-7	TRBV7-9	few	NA	ASSFRFYEQY
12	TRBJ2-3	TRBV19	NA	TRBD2	ASRGGEWADTQY
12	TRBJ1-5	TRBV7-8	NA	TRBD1	ASSSGQVAGPQH
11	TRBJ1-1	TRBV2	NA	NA	ASSEEQNTEAF
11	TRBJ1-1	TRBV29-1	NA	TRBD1	SEIQGSYTEAF
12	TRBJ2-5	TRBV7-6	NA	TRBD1	ASSSQTGEETQY
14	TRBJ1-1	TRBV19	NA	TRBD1	ASSLQDRGLNTEAF
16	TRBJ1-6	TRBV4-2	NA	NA	ASSQDFRGRGYNSPLH
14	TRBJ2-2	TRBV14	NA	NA	ASSPSPFSGAGELF
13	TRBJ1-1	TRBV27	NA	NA	ASSTTGLGNTEAF
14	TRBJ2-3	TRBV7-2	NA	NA	ASSFGGPGGTDTQY
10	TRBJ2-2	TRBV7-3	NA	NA	ASTPVPRELF
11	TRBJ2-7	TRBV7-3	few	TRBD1	ASSRDSQDEQY
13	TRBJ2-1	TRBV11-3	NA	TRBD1	ASSTWTGAGNEQF
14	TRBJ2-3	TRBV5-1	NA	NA	ASSLDSLGTTDTQY
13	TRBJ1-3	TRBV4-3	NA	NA	ASSQVAGVGNTIY
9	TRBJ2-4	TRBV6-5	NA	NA	ASTSENIQY
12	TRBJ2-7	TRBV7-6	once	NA	ASSRDSGTHEQY
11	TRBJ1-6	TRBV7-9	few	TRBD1	ASRGTGGEPLH
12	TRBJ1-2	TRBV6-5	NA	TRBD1	ASRPGTGFYGYT
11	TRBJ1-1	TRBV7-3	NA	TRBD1	ASSLQGATEAF
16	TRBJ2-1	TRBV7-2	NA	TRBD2	ASSPNVLAGAPRDEQF
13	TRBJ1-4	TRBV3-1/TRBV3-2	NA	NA	ASSLNPGQREKLF
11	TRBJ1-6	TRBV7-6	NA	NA	ASSRDINSPLH
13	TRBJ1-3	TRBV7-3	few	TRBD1	ASSISTGPGNTIY
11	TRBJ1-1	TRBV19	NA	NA	ASTQKMNTEAF
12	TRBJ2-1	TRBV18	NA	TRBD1	ASSPGTGHNEQF
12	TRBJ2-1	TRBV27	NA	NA	ASRGGQIYNEQF
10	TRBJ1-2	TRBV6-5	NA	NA	ASSSTAYGYT
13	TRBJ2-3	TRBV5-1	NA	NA	ASSFTTPSTDTQY
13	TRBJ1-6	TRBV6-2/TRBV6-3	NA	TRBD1	ASSRPRGSGPPLH
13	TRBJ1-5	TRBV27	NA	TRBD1	ASRPGTGDNQPQH
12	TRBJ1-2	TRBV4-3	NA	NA	ASSQAPGAKGYT
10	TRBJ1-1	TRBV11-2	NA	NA	ASSWTSAEAF
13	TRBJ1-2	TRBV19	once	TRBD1	ASSTLTGTLYGYT
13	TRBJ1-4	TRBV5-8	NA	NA	ASSPDQGGSEKLF
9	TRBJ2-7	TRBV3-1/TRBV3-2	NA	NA	ATGQDYEQY
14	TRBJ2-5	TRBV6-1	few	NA	ASSVRGTRTQETQY
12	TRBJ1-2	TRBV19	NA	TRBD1	ASRPTGPVVSYT
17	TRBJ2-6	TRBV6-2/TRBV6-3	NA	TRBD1	ASSQLWTGAHSGANVLT
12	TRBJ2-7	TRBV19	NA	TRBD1	ASRVGQGAYEQY
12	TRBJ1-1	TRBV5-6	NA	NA	ASRKRGGNTEAF
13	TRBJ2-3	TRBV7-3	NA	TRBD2	ASSPSGGRGDTQY
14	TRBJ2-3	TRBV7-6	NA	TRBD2	ASSPHGRGVTDTQY
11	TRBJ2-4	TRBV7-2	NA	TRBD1	ASSLGDRDIQY